The 9 T cell receptor beta chains below all came from one sample that was sequenced in a study of siplizumab effects on memory and regulatory T cells. Method: immunoSEQ multiplex PCR; TCRdb's copy keeps in-frame clones and lacks some. The data contain about 110,000 clones, 80% to 95% of them seen just once; the ten biggest clones take up 1% to 1.5%. The sequenced sample consisted of CD4+ T cells sorted from blood. All receptors come from a human donor in good health.

V is TRBV6-6 and J is TRBJ2-5, with TRBD1 matching 9 bases. CDR3 length equals 14 residues. CDR1 MNHNY and CDR2 SVGAGI come from the germline V gene (reference sequence). Trimming at V came to 6 bases and at J to 3 bases, leaving 5 bases not matched to a gene. For the CDR3, the DNA is TGTGCCAGCAGCCGCGACAGGGGGAAAGAGACCCAGTACTTC. Amino acids: CASSRDRGKETQYF.

The V call is TRBV19, the J call TRBJ1-1; the D is unclear. Trimming removed 7 bases at V and 0 bases at J, with 12 bases between. CDR3 length: 14 residues. The germline CDR1 and CDR2 sequences are LNHDA and SQIVND (reference sequence). CDR3 in amino acids: CASTLLGMNTEAFF. The CDR3 region has the DNA TGTGCCAGTACCCTCCTGGGCATGAACACTGAAGCTTTCTTT.

The chain combines TRBV11-1 with TRBJ1-1, with D uncertain. This CDR3 spans 13 amino acids. V lost 5 bases to trimming and J lost 2 bases, with 9 bases between them. The germline V gene has CDR1 SGHAT and CDR2 FQDESV (reference sequence). CDR3: CASSLDGNTEAFF. The CDR3 DNA reads TGTGCCAGCAGCCTTGACGGCAACACTGAAGCTTTCTTT.

This rearrangement joins TRBV9 to TRBJ1-2, with 7 bases aligning to TRBD1. CDR3 length: 14 residues. V lost 4 bases to trimming and J lost 2 bases; unmatched junction nucleotides: 5. The germline V gene encodes CDR1 SGDLS and CDR2 YYNGEE. The CDR3 DNA reads TGTGCCAGCAGCTTCTCGGACAGGAACTATGGCTACACCTTC. This gives the protein CASSFSDRNYGYTF.

The chain carries TRBV12-5 and TRBJ2-2; perhaps TRBD2 as D (5 bases). V was trimmed by 0 bases and J by 7 bases, leaving 6 bases between them. This CDR3 has 13 amino acids. Germline V CDR1 and CDR2: LGHNT, FRNRAP. CDR3 sequence (DNA): TGTGCTAGTGGTTTGGTAGAGGGCGGGGAGCTGTTTTTT. It encodes CASGLVEGGELFF.

The chain recombines TRBV5-1 with TRBJ1-4; TRBD1 aligns across 8 bases. Germline CDR1 reads SGHRS; CDR2 reads YFSETQ. The CDR3 totals 15 residues. With V trimmed by 3 bases and J by 6 bases, 7 bases remained unmatched. In DNA, the CDR3 is TGCGCCAGCAGCTCATCCGGGACAGGCTATGAAAAACTGTTTTTT. The encoded protein is CASSSSGTGYEKLFF.

J is TRBJ1-2 and V is TRBV27, with D tentatively TRBD1 (6 bases). The CDR3 sequence is 12 residues long. V was clipped by 5 bases and J by 4 bases, with 8 bases between them. Germline V gives CDR1 MNHEY, CDR2 SMNVEV (reference sequence). The CDR3 nucleotides read TGTGCCAGCAGTACAGGGACCTATGGCTACACCTTC. Translated, it gives CASSTGTYGYTF.

This clone was recorded once. The chain joins TRBV4-2 to TRBJ2-7; 9 bases map to TRBD1. This CDR3 region has 19 residues. The V and J ends lost 1 base and 3 bases, in that order; junction bases with no gene match: 16. CDR1 is LGHNA, CDR2 YNFKEQ, per germline. The CDR3 protein is CASSQVEIPGTGSFYEQYF. CDR3 DNA: TGTGCCAGCAGCCAAGTCGAAATTCCCGGGACAGGGAGCTTCTACGAGCAGTACTTC.

The chain carries TRBV5-6 and TRBJ1-1; tentatively, D is TRBD1 (6 bases). The V end lost 5 bases, the J end lost 7 bases, and 9 bases lay between the germline ends. The germline V gene has CDR1 SGHDT and CDR2 YYEEEE. The CDR3 sequence is 11 residues long. CDR3 sequence reads: CASSRTDEAFF. As DNA, the CDR3 is TGTGCCAGCAGTCGGACAGATGAAGCTTTCTTT.